This T cell receptor (beta chain) was identified during a study of early T cells in non-severe SARS-CoV-2 infection. Overall study context: The sequenced material was bulk RNA from unsorted whole blood, and its chains were unpaired. Study-level findings and limits: A preference for anti-spike CD8 responses marked VDJdb matching, which missed private and CD4 specificities.

This clonotype was observed at least ten times. Antigen specificity is unknown. Unique molecular identifiers were attached to individual cDNA molecules. TCRdb passed the 5' RACE reads through MiXCR, listing each CDR3 protein once. The sample includes about 110,000 distinct CDR3 sequences, approximately 12% seen only once; the top ten take less than 4.5%. The germline V and J ends were trimmed by 2 bases and 6 bases, with 13 bases remaining between them. The germline CDR1 and CDR2 sequences are ENHRY and SYGVKD. The CDR3 runs to 15 residues. The TCR sequence derives from an adult who was a healthcare worker with PCR-confirmed SARS-CoV-2 infection or an uninfected control (not recorded which). This chain joins TRBV10-3 and TRBJ2-2; D may be TRBD2 (5 bases). The sample consisted of whole blood, taken at baseline. DNA of the CDR3: TGTGCCATCAGTGAGGAGGGCAGCCTACCCGGGGAGCTGTTTTTT. It yields the protein CAISEEGSLPGELFF.